This T cell receptor beta chain was recorded in a study of OX40 agonist ivuxolimab in advanced cancers. CDR1 and CDR2 (germline): SGHRS, YFSETQ. J was trimmed by 7 bases and V by 7 bases; bases with no gene match: 8. The CDR3 consists of 14 residues. Using immunoSEQ multiplex PCR, the repertoire was profiled, and TCRdb retains in-frame clones only, with some absent. This table holds about 68,000 clones, around four fifths found once. The chain carries TRBV5-1 and TRBJ1-1; 12 bases are a match to TRBD1. The receptor was derived from an adult with an advanced solid tumor such as melanoma, head and neck, liver or kidney cancer. The sequencing used CD4+ or CD8+ T cells sorted from blood, collected in a trial of the OX40 agonist ivuxolimab. CDR3: CASGAGTGGHEAFF. As DNA, the CDR3 is TGCGCCAGCGGTGCCGGGACAGGGGGCCATGAAGCTTTCTTT.